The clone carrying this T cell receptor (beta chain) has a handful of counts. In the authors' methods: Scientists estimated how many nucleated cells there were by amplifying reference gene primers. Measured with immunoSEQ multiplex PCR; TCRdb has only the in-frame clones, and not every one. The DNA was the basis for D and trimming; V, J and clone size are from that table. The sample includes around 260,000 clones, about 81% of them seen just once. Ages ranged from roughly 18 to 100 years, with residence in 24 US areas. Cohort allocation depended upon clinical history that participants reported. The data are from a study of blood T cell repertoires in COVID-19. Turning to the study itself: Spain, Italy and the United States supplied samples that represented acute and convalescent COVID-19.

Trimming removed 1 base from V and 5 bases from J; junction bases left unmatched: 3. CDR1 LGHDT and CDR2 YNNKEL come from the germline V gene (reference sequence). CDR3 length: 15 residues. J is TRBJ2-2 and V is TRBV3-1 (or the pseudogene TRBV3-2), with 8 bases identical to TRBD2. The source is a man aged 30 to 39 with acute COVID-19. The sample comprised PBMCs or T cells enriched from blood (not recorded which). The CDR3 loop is CASSQAGGWTGELFF. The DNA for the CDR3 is TGTGCCAGCAGCCAAGCGGGGGGGTGGACCGGGGAGCTGTTTTTT.